The sequence of this T cell receptor beta chain was determined in a study of beta chain features in type 1 diabetes. One heparinised blood draw, averaging roughly 0.12 L, came from each donor. Sorting that relied on CD45RO/CCR7/CD25/CD127/CD95/CD27 yielded CD4+ naive, central memory, regulatory and stem cell-like memory cells. Each population that was sorted was more than 95% pure. General study results and limits: In the patient group, naive, central memory and Treg TCRB repertoires seemed more alike than in the healthy donor group.

CDR1 is ENHRY and CDR2 is SYGVKD in the germline V gene. Germline trimming cut 8 bases from V and 0 bases from J; bases unmatched to any gene: 6. This CDR3 region has 15 residues. Expressed TCRB transcripts got sequenced, as all isolated RNA was reverse transcribed. Measured with immunoSEQ multiplex PCR; TCRdb has only the in-frame clones, and not every one. The data show just over 600,000 clones, with around 16% seen just once and about 0.087% held by the top ten. Comments on this clone: Its cognate antigen is unknown.

The receptor's source is a man younger than 35 in good health. Sequencing was performed on naive CD4+ T cells from blood. The chain couples TRBV10-3 to TRBJ2-3; TRBD2 matches 9 bases. CDR3 DNA sequence: TGTGCCATCGGGCGGGAGGGTTATAGCACAGATACGCAGTATTTT. Encoded protein: CAIGREGYSTDTQYF.